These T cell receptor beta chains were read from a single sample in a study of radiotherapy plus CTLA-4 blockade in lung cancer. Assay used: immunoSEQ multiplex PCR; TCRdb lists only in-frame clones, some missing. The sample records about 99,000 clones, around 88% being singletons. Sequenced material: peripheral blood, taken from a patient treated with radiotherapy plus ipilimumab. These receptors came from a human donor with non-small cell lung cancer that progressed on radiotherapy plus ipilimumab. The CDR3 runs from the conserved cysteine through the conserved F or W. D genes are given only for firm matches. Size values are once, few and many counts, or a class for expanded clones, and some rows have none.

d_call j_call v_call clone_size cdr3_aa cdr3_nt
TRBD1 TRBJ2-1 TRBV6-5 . CASTPDRGSYNEQFF TGTGCCAGCACCCCCGACAGGGGGTCCTACAATGAGCAGTTCTTC
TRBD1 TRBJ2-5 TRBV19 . CASRRTGVETQYF TGTGCCAGTAGACGGACAGGGGTTGAGACCCAGTACTTC
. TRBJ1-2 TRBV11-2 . CASSPTLLAGEGYTF TGTGCCAGCAGCCCCACCCTCCTGGCAGGGGAAGGCTACACCTTC
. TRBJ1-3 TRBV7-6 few CASSLGPGSGNTIYF TGTGCCAGCAGCTTAGGACCGGGGAGCGGAAACACCATATATTTT
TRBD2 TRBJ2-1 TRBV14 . CASSQDISGREKQFF TGTGCCAGCAGCCAAGACATCAGCGGGAGAGAGAAACAGTTCTTC
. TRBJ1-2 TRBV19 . CASSILENYGYTF TGTGCCAGTAGTATTTTAGAAAACTATGGCTACACCTTC
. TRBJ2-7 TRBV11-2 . CASSLGRRQYSYEQYF TGTGCCAGCAGCTTAGGACGAAGGCAGTACTCCTACGAGCAGTACTTC
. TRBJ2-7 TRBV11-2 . CASSLGSGFTYEQYF TGTGCCAGCAGCTTAGGAAGCGGTTTTACCTACGAGCAGTACTTC
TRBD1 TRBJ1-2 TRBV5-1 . CASSPRQGAVGYTF TGCGCCAGCAGCCCCCGACAGGGGGCGGTTGGCTACACCTTC
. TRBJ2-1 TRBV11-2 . CASSLDRNEQFF TGTGCCAGCAGCTTAGACAGGAATGAGCAGTTCTTC
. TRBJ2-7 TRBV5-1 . CASSSGDEIKSYEQYF TGCGCCAGCAGTTCGGGGGACGAAATCAAATCCTACGAGCAGTACTTC